The 5 T cell receptor beta chains in this list originate from one sample, sequenced in a study of CD8 T cells in ankylosing spondylitis. The antigens these receptors bind are not known. General study points: A motif of several highly homologous TCR beta variants was seen as apparently characteristic of ankylosing spondylitis blood.

Via MiXCR, TCRdb re-called the 5' RACE reads, giving one row per CDR3 protein. In the table there are fewer than 400,000 distinct CDR3 sequences, 20% to 25% of which are singletons. Sequencing was carried out using blood, either unsorted or a sorted T cell fraction (not recorded which). Receptors originate from a male donor with ankylosing spondylitis.

The chain carries TRBV7-8 and TRBJ2-6, with 7 bases aligning to TRBD1. CDR3 length: 18 residues. The V segment lost 5 bases and the J segment 0 bases; nucleotides outside the gene matches: 10. Germline V gene data show CDR1 as SGHVS and CDR2 as FQNEAQ. The CDR3: CASSARDSLPSGANVLTF. The CDR3 bases are TGTGCCAGCAGCGCCCGGGACAGCCTCCCCTCTGGGGCCAACGTCCTGACTTTC.

The chain combines TRBV7-6 with TRBJ2-5, with TRBD1 identical over 8 bases. V was pared by 5 bases and J by 4 bases, with 9 bases of the junction left unmatched. This CDR3 has 15 residues. Germline CDR1 and CDR2: SGHVS and FNYEAQ. CDR3 nucleotides: TGTGCCAGCAGCGCGACAGGGGTCTACGGAGAGACCCAGTACTTC. It specifies CASSATGVYGETQYF.

This chain connects TRBV30 to TRBJ1-4, with unresolved D. The CDR3 contains 13 residues. V shed 1 base and J shed 7 bases, with 10 bases lying between them. Germline V gene data show CDR1 as GTSNPN and CDR2 as SVGIG (reference sequence). CDR3 loop: CAWSAGRFEKLFF. The CDR3 DNA reads as TGTGCCTGGAGTGCCGGACGGTTTGAAAAACTGTTTTTT.

This clonotype was counted between two and nine times. The V call is TRBV5-4, the J call TRBJ1-1; 7 bases line up with TRBD1. V was pared by 4 bases and J by 7 bases, with 10 bases of the junction left unmatched. The CDR3 contains 14 residues. Germline V gene data show CDR1 as SGHNT and CDR2 as YYREEE (reference sequence). CDR3 coding DNA: TGTGCCAGCAGCCGGCAGGGGACAGCCGTTGAAGCTTTCTTT. It yields the protein CASSRQGTAVEAFF.

This clonotype was seen more than once but under ten times. The chain uses TRBV28 and TRBJ2-4; D unclear. Trimming cost V 2 bases and J 0 bases, with 5 bases left between them. This CDR3 spans 14 amino acids. The germline CDR1 and CDR2 sequences are MDHEN and SYDVKM. The CDR3 reads CASSLSIAKNIQYF. The CDR3 coding sequence is TGTGCCAGCAGTTTAAGTATAGCCAAAAACATTCAGTACTTC.